Each of the 22 T cell receptor beta chains below was sequenced from the same sample in a study of blood T cell repertoires in COVID-19. Profiling relied on immunoSEQ multiplex PCR, and the TCRdb table lists in-frame clones only, not all of them. The sample lists tens of thousands of clones, around 85% occurring once. The specimen was peripheral blood. All receptors derive from a human donor in a cohort sampled during active COVID-19.

This clone came up once. The chain joins TRBV9 to TRBJ2-1, with a possible D match to TRBD1 (5 bases). This CDR3 is built from 15 residues. The V gene's germline CDR1 is SGDLS and CDR2 YYNGEE. Trimming shortened V by 0 bases and J by 6 bases, and 13 bases separated the two germline ends. CDR3 coding DNA: TGTGCCAGCAGCGTAGGCCAGGGTACGGGCAATGAGCAGTTCTTC. This sequence encodes CASSVGQGTGNEQFF.

This sequence joins TRBV6-5 and TRBJ1-6, with unresolved D. The CDR3 covers 12 residues. CDR1 and CDR2 from the germline V gene are MNHEY and SVGAGI. V was cut by 0 bases and J by 13 bases, with 7 bases left in between. This CDR3 is CASSYSRFPLHF. The CDR3 DNA reads as TGTGCCAGCAGTTACTCCAGATTTCCCCTCCACTTT.

The chain combines TRBV2 with TRBJ2-1; 8 bases match TRBD1. The CDR3 consists of 12 residues. The germline gives CDR1 SNHLY, CDR2 FYNNEI. After removal of 7 bases from V and 8 bases from J, the junction contained 4 bases not matched to a gene. The CDR3 DNA follows: TGTGCCAGCAATACAGGGGGGTATGAGCAGTTCTTC. Translation: CASNTGGYEQFF.

The V call is TRBV7-2, the J call TRBJ2-5; 10 bases line up with TRBD2. This CDR3 region has 16 residues. With 1 base clipped from V and 4 bases from J, the junction kept 6 bases outside the gene matches. Germline V lookup: CDR1 SGHTA, CDR2 FQGNSA. This CDR3 is CASSLEASGGRETQYF. CDR3 DNA: TGTGCCAGCAGCTTAGAGGCTAGCGGGGGACGAGAGACCCAGTACTTC. Drawing the rest from reference TRBV7-2 and TRBJ2-5, the complete variable domain is GAGVSQSPSNKVTEKGKDVELRCDPISGHTALYWYRQSLGQGLEFLIYFQGNSAPDKSGLPSDRFSAERTGGSVSTLTIQRTQQEDSAVYLCASSLEASGGRETQYFGPGTRLLVL.

This clone was recorded only once. This chain links TRBV5-1 with TRBJ2-3, with 7 bases aligning to TRBD1. The CDR3 is 15 amino acids. Germline trimming cut 0 bases from V and 5 bases from J; bases unmatched to any gene: 6. Per germline, CDR1 SGHRS and CDR2 YFSETQ. Here the CDR3 DNA reads TGCGCCAGCAGCTTGGCGACAGGGAGTCAAGATACGCAGTATTTT. Translating gives CASSLATGSQDTQYF. Supplemented by reference TRBV5-1 and TRBJ2-3, the full variable domain reads KAGVTQTPRYLIKTRGQQVTLSCSPISGHRSVSWYQQTPGQGLQFLFEYFSETQRNKGNFPGRFSGRQFSNSRSEMNVSTLELGDSALYLCASSLATGSQDTQYFGPGTRLTVL.

V gene TRBV3-1 (or the pseudogene TRBV3-2) combines with J gene TRBJ2-3, with 12 positions matching TRBD2. CDR3 length equals 20 residues. The V gene's germline CDR1 is LGHDT and CDR2 YNNKEL (reference sequence). The V and J ends lost 3 bases and 1 base, in that order; junction bases with no gene match: 14. CDR3 coding DNA: TGTGCCAGCAGCCATCTATGTCCTAGCGGGGGGGAAACTCGCACAGATACGCAGTATTTT. Protein product: CASSHLCPSGGETRTDTQYF.

The rearrangement joins TRBV7-2 to TRBJ1-1, with D uncertain. CDR3 length: 15 amino acids. V lost 4 bases, J lost 2 bases, and 14 bases lay in between. In germline, CDR1 is SGHTA, CDR2 FQGNSA. The CDR3: CASSSTSTGNTEAFF. CDR3 sequence (DNA): TGTGCCAGCAGCTCGACCTCGACGGGTAACACTGAAGCTTTCTTT.

This clone was detected a few times. The chain combines TRBV10-3 with TRBJ1-2, with D uncertain. The CDR3 loop spans 13 amino acids. CDR1 is ENHRY, CDR2 SYGVKD, per germline. V was shortened by 8 bases and J by 4 bases, with 14 bases between the two germline ends. The CDR3 DNA reads TGTGCCATCCTAGAGCAAGAGGGCTATGGCTACACCTTC. Translating it yields CAILEQEGYGYTF.

The rearrangement uses TRBV4-2 and TRBJ1-2; 9 bases agree with TRBD1. V lost 2 bases and J lost 3; bases outside the gene matches: 4. The CDR3 is made up of 15 amino acids. CDR1 and CDR2 (germline): LGHNA, YNFKEQ. The CDR3 sequence is CASSQRDRVDYGYTF. DNA for the CDR3: TGTGCCAGCAGCCAACGGGACAGGGTTGACTATGGCTACACCTTC.

The rearrangement uses TRBV29-1 and TRBJ2-7; a possible D gene is TRBD2 (5 bases). Trimming shortened V by 6 bases and J by 2 bases, and 14 bases separated the two germline ends. Germline values: CDR1 SQVTM, CDR2 ANQGSEA. The CDR3 spans 13 residues. CDR3 coding DNA: TGCAGCGTGCGGGCTACCCTGACCTACGAGCAGTACTTC. This codes for CSVRATLTYEQYF.

The chain uses TRBV27 and TRBJ1-1; TRBD1 matches 8 bases. The CDR3 runs 14 residues. From germline, CDR1 is MNHEY and CDR2 SMNVEV (reference sequence). V was clipped by 6 bases and J by 5 bases; unmatched bases: 8. This chain's CDR3 is CASSRTGPGTEAFF. CDR3 bases: TGTGCCAGCAGCCGGACAGGGCCTGGGACTGAAGCTTTCTTT.

The chain is built from TRBV9 and TRBJ1-4; D possibly corresponds to TRBD1 (5 bases). V lost 0 bases and J 3 bases, leaving 15 bases between the germline ends. The CDR3 is 17 residues long. CDR1 SGDLS and CDR2 YYNGEE come from the germline V gene. This CDR3 is CASSVGVGQLPNEKLFF. CDR3 bases: TGTGCCAGCAGCGTAGGGGTGGGGCAATTGCCTAATGAAAAACTGTTTTTT.

This clone was observed once. V gene TRBV5-6 combines with J gene TRBJ2-3; D possibly corresponds to TRBD2 (5 bases). This CDR3 has 13 amino acids. Germline values: CDR1 SGHDT, CDR2 YYEEEE. The V end was cut by 4 bases, the J end by 3 bases, with 9 bases between. The CDR3, as DNA: TGTGCCAGCAGCATCCGGGGAACAGATACGCAGTATTTT. Its protein is CASSIRGTDTQYF.

This clone was counted once. This chain joins TRBV3-1 (or the pseudogene TRBV3-2) and TRBJ1-2; no definite D call. This CDR3 region has 13 residues. Per germline, CDR1 LGHDT and CDR2 YNNKEL (reference sequence). V lost 1 base, J lost 4 bases, and 7 bases lay in between. CDR3 in amino acids: CASSQGLLYGYTF. The CDR3 DNA is TGTGCCAGCAGCCAAGGTCTCCTCTATGGCTACACCTTC.

CDR3 bases: TGTGCCAGCAGCCACAGGGGAGATAATCAGCCCCAGCATTTT. This codes for CASSHRGDNQPQHF. The chain uses TRBV9 and TRBJ1-5; 7 bases agree with TRBD1. Germline lookup yields CDR1 SGDLS and CDR2 YYNGEE. The CDR3 totals 14 residues. Trimming removed 4 bases from V and 4 bases from J; junction bases left unmatched: 5. The full variable domain, in which reference TRBV9 and TRBJ1-5 provide the parts outside the CDR3, is DSGVTQTPKHLITATGQRVTLRCSPRSGDLSVYWYQQSLDQGLQFLIQYYNGEERAKGNILERFSAQQFPDLHSELNLSSLELGDSALYFCASSHRGDNQPQHFGDGTRLSIL.

This clone is a singleton in its sample. The V call is TRBV6-6, the J call TRBJ2-1; TRBD2 aligns across 7 bases. After removal of 8 bases from V and 1 base from J, the junction contained 5 bases not matched to a gene. This CDR3 comprises 14 residues. CDR1 and CDR2 from the germline V gene are MNHNY and SVGAGI (reference sequence). Written as DNA, the CDR3 is TGTGCCAGCGTGGCTAGCGGTTCCTACAATGAGCAGTTCTTC. Translating it yields CASVASGSYNEQFF.

The CDR3 sequence: CASSLNPGLAFNEQFF. In DNA, the CDR3 is TGCGCCAGCAGCCTAAACCCGGGACTAGCGTTCAATGAGCAGTTCTTC. The chain is built from TRBV4-1 and TRBJ2-1, with 10 bases aligning to TRBD2. Trimming at V came to 4 bases and at J to 6 bases, leaving 9 bases not matched to a gene. CDR1 and CDR2 (germline): MGHRA, YSYEKL. The CDR3 sequence is 16 residues long.

The V gene is TRBV5-4, the J gene TRBJ2-6; TRBD2 matches at 11 bases. V trimming: 4 bases; J trimming: 2 bases; junction bases outside the gene matches: 8. The CDR3 totals 18 residues. Per germline, CDR1 SGHNT and CDR2 YYREEE (reference sequence). Here the CDR3 reads CASSPSLAGGAGANVLTF. CDR3 in DNA: TGTGCCAGCAGCCCGTCTCTAGCGGGGGGAGCTGGGGCCAACGTCCTGACTTTC.

This clone is judged medium-sized. This chain joins TRBV10-3 and TRBJ2-7, with TRBD1 identical over 10 bases. Unmatched junction bases numbered 8, after V lost 10 bases and J lost 2 bases. Germline lookup yields CDR1 ENHRY and CDR2 SYGVKD. The CDR3 is made up of 14 amino acids. CDR3 sequence (DNA): TGTGCCACCCTGGGACAGGGGATACCCTACGAGCAGTACTTC. This gives the protein CATLGQGIPYEQYF.

This chain connects TRBV4-3 to TRBJ2-7, with D possibly matching TRBD2 (6 bases). The CDR3 is made up of 15 amino acids. Per germline, CDR1 LGHNA and CDR2 YSLEER. V shed 0 bases and J shed 3 bases, with 12 bases lying between them. The CDR3, as DNA: TGCGCCAGCAGCCAAGATGGCCTAGCGCGCTACGAGCAGTACTTC. This sequence encodes CASSQDGLARYEQYF.

The chain combines TRBV4-1 with TRBJ1-2; D gene unclear. The germline gives CDR1 MGHRA, CDR2 YSYEKL. Trimming removed 0 bases from V and 5 bases from J, with 13 bases in between. The CDR3 runs to 15 residues. CDR3 coding DNA: TGCGCCAGCAGCCAAGAAGCTACGCGGGGATATGGCTACACCTTC. Translated, it gives CASSQEATRGYGYTF.

There are many counts of this clone. The chain employs TRBV11-2 and TRBJ2-3; weak D call: TRBD1 (6 bases). The CDR3 contains 12 residues. Trimming removed 4 bases at V and 7 bases at J, with 9 bases between. Per the germline V gene, CDR1 is SGHAT and CDR2 is FQNNGV. The CDR3 loop reads CASSSDRYTQYF. The DNA for the CDR3 is TGTGCCAGCAGCTCGGACAGATATACGCAGTATTTT. The full variable domain, its missing parts supplied by reference TRBV11-2 and TRBJ2-3, is EAGVAQSPRYKIIEKRQSVAFWCNPISGHATLYWYQQILGQGPKLLIQFQNNGVVDDSQLPKDRFSAERLKGVDSTLKIQPAKLEDSAVYLCASSSDRYTQYFGPGTRLTVL.